Sequencing of this TCR beta chain was carried out in a study of monozygotic twins with inflammatory bowel disease. The germline CDR1 and CDR2 sequences are MGHRA and YSYEKL. The CDR3 loop spans 18 amino acids. Researchers used template switching to add UMIs featuring a 6-nucleotide sample barcode. TCRdb re-called the 5' RACE reads and gives one entry per CDR3 protein, without DNA. The listing contains approximately 160,000 distinct CDR3 sequences. A note on this clonotype: Its antigen is unknown.

Study outcomes and limitations: The inverse Simpson measure of TCRbeta diversity was lower in IBD patients than in healthy co-twins.

This TCR came from a human donor with ulcerative colitis or Crohn's disease, or a healthy co-twin of an affected twin (not recorded which). Source material: blood. J is TRBJ2-1 and V is TRBV4-1; TCRdb calls TRBD2, which cannot be checked without DNA. CDR3 region: CASSHEGYSWELYNEQFF.